A single sample is the source of the 20 T cell receptor beta chains below, sequenced in a study of T cell changes during pregnancy in multiple sclerosis (dated by TCRdb to between 2018 and 2021). The library was built by means of the immunoSEQ multiplex PCR assay. The immuneACCESS repertoire file appears here via TCRdb, limited to in-frame rearrangements. These files lack a portion of the clones; in checked studies, under half of the deficit traces to unresolved V genes, and the cause of the others is not known. Recorded for this sample are about 72,000 clones; about nine tenths of them occurred a single time. Roughly 0.7% of the sample comes from the top ten. The sequencing here drew on peripheral blood, taken in the third trimester of pregnancy. These receptors all stem from a female donor in good health, enrolled as a control in a pregnancy study.

This chain joins TRBV19 and TRBJ1-1, with D maybe TRBD1 (5 bases). The germline V and J ends were trimmed by 5 bases and 6 bases, with 22 bases remaining between them. The CDR3 sequence is 16 residues long. The germline gives CDR1 LNHDA, CDR2 SQIVND (reference sequence). Here the CDR3 DNA reads TGTGCCAGTAGTCCTCAGGCGGGGCGGGGAGGCTCTGAAGCTTTCTTT. Its protein is CASSPQAGRGGSEAFF.

The genes are TRBV5-1 and TRBJ1-3; D is possibly TRBD1 (5 bases). The V end lost 3 bases, the J end lost 0 bases, and 16 bases lay between the germline ends. Germline CDR1 SGHRS, CDR2 YFSETQ. This CDR3 has 17 amino acids. This chain's CDR3 is CASSSSGGTSSGNTIYF. CDR3 coding DNA: TGCGCCAGCAGCTCGTCGGGGGGAACCAGCTCTGGAAACACCATATATTTT.

This clone was observed a single time. The chain combines TRBV9 with TRBJ2-7, with 10 bases aligning to TRBD2. The J segment lost 0 bases and the V segment lost 0 bases, leaving 3 bases of the junction unmatched. This CDR3 comprises 16 residues. Germline assignment: CDR1 SGDLS and CDR2 YYNGEE. In DNA, the CDR3 is TGTGCCAGCAGCGTAGCAAGCGGGGGGGCCTCCTACGAGCAGTACTTC. Its protein is CASSVASGGASYEQYF. Drawing the rest from reference TRBV9 and TRBJ2-7, the complete variable domain is DSGVTQTPKHLITATGQRVTLRCSPRSGDLSVYWYQQSLDQGLQFLIQYYNGEERAKGNILERFSAQQFPDLHSELNLSSLELGDSALYFCASSVASGGASYEQYFGPGTRLTVT.

The gene calls are TRBV19 and TRBJ2-3, with 7 bases lining up with TRBD2. CDR3 length equals 16 residues. Germline V gene data show CDR1 as LNHDA and CDR2 as SQIVND (reference sequence). Trimming took 6 bases from V and 2 from J; bases not matched to a gene: 11. For the CDR3, the DNA is TGTGCCAGTAGCCATCCCGGACTAGGAATCACAGATACGCAGTATTTT. It encodes CASSHPGLGITDTQYF.

This clone showed up just once. The chain combines TRBV9 with TRBJ2-7, with 7 bases aligning to TRBD1. V shed 3 bases, J shed 5 bases, and the junction held 5 bases outside the gene matches. Germline V gives CDR1 SGDLS, CDR2 YYNGEE. The CDR3 covers 13 residues. CDR3 nucleotide sequence: TGTGCCAGCAGCGACGGGACAGAGCACGAGCAGTACTTC. This translates into CASSDGTEHEQYF.

The chain uses TRBV5-1 and TRBJ1-1; D may be TRBD1 (5 bases). Trimming took off 6 bases at V and 4 bases at J, with 16 bases between the two ends. CDR1 SGHRS and CDR2 YFSETQ come from the germline V gene. This CDR3 comprises 14 residues. The CDR3 DNA sequence: TGCGCCAGCACATTAACAGGAATCGTCACTGAAGCTTTCTTT. Translation: CASTLTGIVTEAFF.

This chain uses TRBV5-1 with TRBJ1-2; D possibly corresponds to TRBD1 (6 bases). This CDR3 spans 16 amino acids. From germline, CDR1 is SGHRS and CDR2 YFSETQ. Trimming took off 4 bases at V and 4 bases at J, with 20 bases between the two ends. The CDR3 loop is CASSPGHGGQTYGYTF. CDR3 DNA sequence: TGCGCCAGCAGCCCGGGGCACGGGGGGCAGACCTATGGCTACACCTTC.

The J gene is TRBJ1-2, the V gene TRBV7-2; D unresolved. Germline V CDR1 and CDR2: SGHTA, FQGNSA. Between the trimmed V and J ends, which lost 0 bases and 2 bases, there was a span of 10 bases. The CDR3 runs to 15 residues. The CDR3 protein is CASSLAPPVNYGYTF. The CDR3 DNA is TGTGCCAGCAGCTTAGCCCCCCCGGTAAACTATGGCTACACCTTC. The full variable domain, completed using reference TRBV7-2 and TRBJ1-2, is GAGVSQSPSNKVTEKGKDVELRCDPISGHTALYWYRQSLGQGLEFLIYFQGNSAPDKSGLPSDRFSAERTGGSVSTLTIQRTQQEDSAVYLCASSLAPPVNYGYTFGSGTRLTVV.

The table lists this clone with a count of one. The J gene is TRBJ2-1, the V gene TRBV5-1; the D gene is possibly TRBD2 (6 bases). The CDR3 is 15 residues long. Per the germline V gene, CDR1 is SGHRS and CDR2 is YFSETQ. Trimming removed 3 bases at V and 0 bases at J, with 10 bases between. The CDR3 reads CASSSSSDSYNEQFF. The CDR3 DNA reads as TGCGCCAGCAGCTCTTCTAGCGACTCCTACAATGAGCAGTTCTTC.

V usage is TRBV7-9 and J usage is TRBJ2-1, with D possibly being TRBD2 (5 bases). The germline gives CDR1 SEHNR, CDR2 FQNEAQ (reference sequence). The germline V and J ends were trimmed by 5 bases and 7 bases, with 12 bases remaining between them. This CDR3 is 13 amino acids long. CDR3 in DNA: TGTGCCAGCAGCCCAGCGGAAAGAAATGAGCAGTTCTTC. As protein: CASSPAERNEQFF.

The V call is TRBV19, the J call TRBJ1-1; no clear D. This CDR3 region has 15 residues. The V gene's germline CDR1 is LNHDA and CDR2 SQIVND (reference sequence). V lost 3 bases to trimming and J lost 1 base, with 12 bases between them. The CDR3, as DNA: TGTGCCAGTAGTATTGGTGAGAGGTCGAACACTGAAGCTTTCTTT. It translates to CASSIGERSNTEAFF.

Only a few counts were recorded for this clone. The chain has TRBV19 and TRBJ1-2, with TRBD1 matching over 7 bases. Losses at the gene ends were 3 bases for V and 4 bases for J; bases not matched to a gene: 5. Looked up from germline, CDR1 is LNHDA and CDR2 is SQIVND (reference sequence). The CDR3 consists of 14 residues. DNA for the CDR3: TGTGCCAGTAGTATTAGAAACAGGGGCTATGGCTACACCTTC. As protein: CASSIRNRGYGYTF.

V usage is TRBV15 and J usage is TRBJ2-7; tentatively, D is TRBD1 (7 bases). Germline CDR1 is LNHNV and CDR2 is YYDKDF (reference sequence). CDR3 size: 14 residues. Between the trimmed V and J ends, which lost 6 bases and 6 bases, there was a span of 18 bases. The CDR3 nucleotides are TGTGCCACCAGAGAGGAGGGGGCCCTCCGCGAGCAGTACTTC. It translates to CATREEGALREQYF.

The rearrangement joins TRBV6-1 to TRBJ2-7; 11 nucleotides align to TRBD2. Germline V gives CDR1 MNHNS, CDR2 SASEGT. The CDR3 runs to 15 residues. Trimming cost V 0 bases and J 2 bases; bases outside gene matches: 0. DNA of the CDR3: TGTGCCAGCAGTGAAGCTAGCGGGGGGGCCTACGAGCAGTACTTC. Translated: CASSEASGGAYEQYF.

This clone came up a few times. The chain recombines TRBV7-2 with TRBJ2-4, with D possibly being TRBD1 (5 bases). Per the germline V gene, CDR1 is SGHTA and CDR2 is FQGNSA. Between the trimmed V and J ends, which lost 2 bases and 5 bases, there was a span of 13 bases. This CDR3 comprises 15 residues. The CDR3 loop reads CASSLIRQSQNIQYF. CDR3 nucleotides: TGTGCCAGCAGCTTAATCCGACAGTCCCAAAACATTCAGTACTTC.

This chain connects TRBV4-1 to TRBJ2-3; TRBD1 might be the D (6 bases). Trimming removed 4 bases from V and 0 bases from J, with 23 bases in between. Looked up from germline, CDR1 is MGHRA and CDR2 is YSYEKL. CDR3 length equals 19 residues. In DNA form, the CDR3 reads TGCGCCAGCAGCCGGGCAGGGGACCCTTCTTCCACTAGCACAGATACGCAGTATTTT. It specifies CASSRAGDPSSTSTDTQYF.

In its sample, this clone was seen once. The CDR3 sequence: CASSEEGAGSGELFF. The DNA for the CDR3 is TGTGCCAGCAGTGAAGAGGGGGCCGGGAGCGGGGAGCTGTTTTTT. The rearrangement joins TRBV2 to TRBJ2-2, with a possible D match to TRBD1 (7 bases). CDR1 is SNHLY and CDR2 is FYNNEI in the germline V gene. The CDR3 totals 15 residues. Trimming pared 1 base from V and 7 bases from J, leaving 13 bases between. The variable domain in full, with the rest retrieved from reference TRBV2 and TRBJ2-2, is EPEVTQTPSHQVTQMGQEVILRCVPISNHLYFYWYRQILGQKVEFLVSFYNNEISEKSEIFDDQFSVERPDGSNFTLKIRSTKLEDSAMYFCASSEEGAGSGELFFGEGSRLTVL.

J is TRBJ1-4 and V is TRBV5-1; D gene uncertain. Germline values: CDR1 SGHRS, CDR2 YFSETQ. The CDR3 is made up of 16 amino acids. With 2 bases removed from V and 5 bases from J, the gap between germline ends came to 16 bases. CDR3 sequence: CASSFSRLGVNEKLFF. CDR3 DNA sequence: TGCGCCAGCAGCTTTTCCAGACTCGGGGTGAATGAAAAACTGTTTTTT.

The chain is built from TRBV28 and TRBJ2-2; D uncertain. Germline V lookup: CDR1 MDHEN, CDR2 SYDVKM. Trimming pared 5 bases from V and 5 bases from J, leaving 15 bases between. The CDR3 has 15 amino acids. The CDR3 nucleotides read TGTGCCAGCAGTACCCTTTCAATTGCGACCGGGGAGCTGTTTTTT. Its protein is CASSTLSIATGELFF.

V usage is TRBV27 and J usage is TRBJ2-2, with TRBD2 matching over 7 bases. The CDR3 spans 14 residues. After removal of 5 bases from V and 0 bases from J, the junction contained 0 bases not matched to a gene. Germline CDR1 and CDR2: MNHEY and SMNVEV (reference sequence). CDR3 in DNA: TGTGCCAGCAGTGGACTAGCGAACACCGGGGAGCTGTTTTTT. Translation: CASSGLANTGELFF.